This T cell receptor beta chain was captured in a study of shared clonotypes between healthy human individuals. Study results and limitations: Non-shared clonotypes displayed generation probabilities falling below those of clonotypes present in all four donors.

The assay was immunoSEQ multiplex PCR, and TCRdb's table has in-frame clones only and misses some. The data show about 2.3 million clones, with more than 85% seen just once and about 0.37% held by the top ten. Investigators divided CD4+ cells into CD45RA+ naive and CD45RA-negative memory subsets. As for this clone: The antigen is unknown.

The ends were cut back, 4 bases at V and 3 bases at J, with 16 bases in the middle. CDR3 length equals 15 residues. Germline assignment: CDR1 SGDLS and CDR2 YYNGEE. This TCR was sampled from a man aged 18 to 29 in good health. Some clones in this sample may be carry-over from other donors' samples. The gene calls are TRBV9 and TRBJ1-1; no firm D call. Sequencing was performed on naive CD4+ T cells from PBMCs. This sample's subset: CD45RA+ positively selected. The CDR3 DNA is TGTGCCAGCAGCTCAGAGGACGGTTTCTACACTGAAGCTTTCTTT. Translation gives CASSSEDGFYTEAFF.